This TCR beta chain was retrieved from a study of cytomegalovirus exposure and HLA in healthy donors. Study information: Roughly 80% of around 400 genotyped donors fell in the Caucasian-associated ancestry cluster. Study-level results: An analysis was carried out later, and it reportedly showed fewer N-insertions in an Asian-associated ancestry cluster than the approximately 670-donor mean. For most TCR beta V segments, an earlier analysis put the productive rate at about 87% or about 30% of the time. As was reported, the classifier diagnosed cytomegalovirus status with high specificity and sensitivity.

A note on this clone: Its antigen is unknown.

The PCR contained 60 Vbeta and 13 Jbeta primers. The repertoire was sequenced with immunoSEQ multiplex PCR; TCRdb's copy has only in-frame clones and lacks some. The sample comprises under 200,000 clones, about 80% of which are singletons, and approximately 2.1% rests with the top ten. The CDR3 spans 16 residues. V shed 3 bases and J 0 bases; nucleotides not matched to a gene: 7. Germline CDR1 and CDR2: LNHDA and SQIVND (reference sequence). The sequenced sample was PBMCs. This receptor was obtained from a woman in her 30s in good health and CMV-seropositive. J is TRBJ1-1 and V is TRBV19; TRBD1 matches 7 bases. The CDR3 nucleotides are TGTGCCAGTAGTATGTTTGGACAGGCCTTGAACACTGAAGCTTTCTTT. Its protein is CASSMFGQALNTEAFF.